Sequencing of this T cell receptor beta chain was carried out in a study of CD8+ T cells in alopecia areata. Findings of the study overall: Only a single nonresponder existed, so baseline CD8+ expansion links stay unclear. On tofacitinib, scalp and blood still held many of the expanded lesional clones.

Treatment meaning: oral pan-JAK inhibitor, 5-10 mg twice daily. In this sample, this clone turned up a few times. Its specificity is unknown. The CDR3 covers 15 residues. The ends were cut back, 5 bases at V and 0 bases at J, with 11 bases in the middle. Germline CDR1 SGHTA, CDR2 FQGNSA. Extraction and reverse transcription of RNA yielded cDNA as the sequencing template. The table came from immunoSEQ multiplex PCR; TCRdb's copy has only in-frame clones and leaves some out. Among about 210,000 clones listed, more than 45% were seen once. The chain joins TRBV7-2 to TRBJ2-1; D is unresolved. This material consisted of CD4+ T cells sorted from blood, taken at week 4, from a patient treated with tofacitinib. The origin of this receptor is a human donor with alopecia areata. The CDR3 region has the DNA TGTGCCAGCAGCCCCCGAAAGAGCTCCTACAATGAGCAGTTCTTC. Protein: CASSPRKSSYNEQFF. The full variable domain, with the rest looked up from reference TRBV7-2 and TRBJ2-1, is GAGVSQSPSNKVTEKGKDVELRCDPISGHTALYWYRQSLGQGLEFLIYFQGNSAPDKSGLPSDRFSAERTGGSVSTLTIQRTQQEDSAVYLCASSPRKSSYNEQFFGPGTRLTVL.